Listed below are T cell receptor beta chains from one sample, sequenced in a study of cytomegalovirus exposure and HLA in healthy donors. The method was immunoSEQ multiplex PCR; TCRdb's version includes in-frame clones alone and lacks a portion of them. The sample lists around 150,000 clones; roughly 71% were seen once. Sequenced: PBMCs. The origin of the receptors is a woman aged 45 to 65 in good health and CMV-seropositive. The CDR3 runs from the conserved cysteine through the conserved F or W. D genes are given only for firm matches. Clone size is stated in some rows and not others, as once, few, many or a class when expanded.

>NA|TRBD1|TRBJ1-3|TRBV10-3
TGTGCCATCAGTGACTCAGGGGGTGACTCTGGAAACACCATATATTTT
CAISDSGGDSGNTIYF
>NA|NA|TRBJ1-2|TRBV7-6
TGTGCCAGCAGCCCCGGTGGGGGGGCCTATGGCTACACCTTC
CASSPGGGAYGYTF
>NA|TRBD1|TRBJ2-7|TRBV7-9
TGTGCCAGCAGCCCACGGACAGGCCCAGCCTACGAGCAGTACTTC
CASSPRTGPAYEQYF
>NA|NA|TRBJ2-2|TRBV15
TGTGCCACCAGCGGATCGGCGGGGGCAACCGGGGAGCTGTTTTTT
CATSGSAGATGELFF
>NA|NA|TRBJ1-2|TRBV19
TGTGCCAGTAGTAGCCAGAACTATGGCTACACCTTC
CASSSQNYGYTF
>NA|NA|TRBJ1-2|TRBV6-5
TGTGCCAGCCGAAAGAGCGCCACCTACTATGGCTACACCTTC
CASRKSATYYGYTF
>NA|TRBD1|TRBJ1-1|TRBV6-5
TGTGCCAGCAGACCCGACAGGGGTGGGACTGAAGCTTTCTTT
CASRPDRGGTEAFF
>NA|NA|TRBJ1-4|TRBV25-1
TGTGCCAGCAGTGAACAGGTGGCTAATGAAAAACTGTTTTTT
CASSEQVANEKLFF
>NA|TRBD1|TRBJ1-2|TRBV2
TGTGCCAGCAGTGAAAGTCAGGGGGTAAACGGCTACACCTTC
CASSESQGVNGYTF
>many|TRBD1|TRBJ2-7|TRBV11-2
TGTGCCAGCAGCTTCACAGGGGCGCGGACCTCCTACGAGCAGTACTTC
CASSFTGARTSYEQYF
>few|NA|TRBJ2-3|TRBV13
TGTGCCAGCAGCTTAGGAGGGGGGGCCTTAACAGATACGCAGTATTTT
CASSLGGGALTDTQYF
>once|NA|TRBJ2-5|TRBV6-1
TGTGCCAGTGGGGAGATCCAAGAGACCCAGTACTTC
CASGEIQETQYF
>few|NA|TRBJ1-1|TRBV2
TGTGCCAGCACGGACAGAGCTATAGCTTTCTTT
CASTDRAIAFF
>NA|TRBD2|TRBJ2-5|TRBV9
TGTGCCAGCAGCGTAGGGACTAGCGGGGGGGCTGAAGAGACCCAGTACTTC
CASSVGTSGGAEETQYF
>NA|NA|TRBJ1-1|TRBV6-5
TGTGCCAGCAGTTATGGGACTGGGTGGTACACTGAAGCTTTCTTT
CASSYGTGWYTEAFF
>NA|TRBD1|TRBJ1-2|TRBV9
TGTGCCAGCAGCGGGACAGGGGGGGGTTGGGGCTACACCTTC
CASSGTGGGWGYTF